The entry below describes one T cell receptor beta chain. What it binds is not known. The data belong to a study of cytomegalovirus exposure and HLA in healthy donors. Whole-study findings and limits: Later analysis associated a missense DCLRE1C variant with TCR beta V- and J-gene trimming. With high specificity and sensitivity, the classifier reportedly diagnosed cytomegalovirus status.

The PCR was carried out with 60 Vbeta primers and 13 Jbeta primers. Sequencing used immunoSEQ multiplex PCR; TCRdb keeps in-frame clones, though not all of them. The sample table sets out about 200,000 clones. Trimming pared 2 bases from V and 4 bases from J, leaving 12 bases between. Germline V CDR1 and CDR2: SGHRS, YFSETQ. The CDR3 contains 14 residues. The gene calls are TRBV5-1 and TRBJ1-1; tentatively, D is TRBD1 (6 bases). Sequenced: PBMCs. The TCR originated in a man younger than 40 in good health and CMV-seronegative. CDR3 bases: TGCGCCAGCAGCTTCAGTCAGGGGAGCACTGAAGCTTTCTTT. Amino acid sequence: CASSFSQGSTEAFF.